Described below is a single T cell receptor (beta chain) sequence and its context. Its antigen is currently unknown. This CDR3 is built from 12 residues. These data are taken from a study of post-analysis software for immune sequencing data. Study-wide context: Patients had relapsing-remitting, secondary progressive or progressive-relapsing multiple sclerosis; some lacked subtype. Study-wide findings and caveats: For normalized Chao1 diversity, multiple sclerosis patients scored significantly lower than controls did. With TRBV5-6, TRBV5-1 and TRBV20-1 included, 4 or 5 TRBV segments were more frequent in patients than in controls.

Unique molecular identifiers were built into the TCR beta cDNA libraries. Input populations of about 0.85 to 11 million T cells gave rise to approximately 500,000 cDNA molecules. Using its own MiXCR run on the PCR reads, TCRdb lists one record per CDR3 protein. Among fewer than 700,000 distinct CDR3 sequences listed, 44% were seen once. This sequence originates from a girl between 5 and 17 years old with multiple sclerosis. The chain links TRBV12-3 or TRBV12-4 to TRBJ2-4; no reliable D call. The J call may not be correct, given that the DNA end is closer to TRBJ2-7. Sequencing input: blood. The CDR3, as DNA: TGTGCCAGCAGTTATCTTAATTCCGAGCAGTACTTC. It encodes CASSYLNSEQYF.